A selection of T cell receptor beta chains follows, all from one sample in a study of shared T cell receptors in the human thymus. Method: immunoSEQ multiplex PCR; TCRdb's copy keeps in-frame clones and lacks some. The sample yields almost 550,000 clones, around 78% seen once. These data also formed part of another study, on human thymus T cells.

Sequences were obtained from thymocytes. These receptors came from a boy less than two years old with a congenital heart defect. The CDR3 runs from the conserved cysteine through the conserved F or W. A D gene is named only where the DNA matches it firmly. Where a row states a size, it is once, few, many or the class of an expanded clone; other rows omit it.

D,size,J,V,DNA,CDR3
TRBD2,once,TRBJ2-1,TRBV18,TGTGCCAGCTCACCACCCCCACTAGCGGGATCTGACAATGAGCAGTTCTTC,CASSPPPLAGSDNEQFF
.,few,TRBJ2-5,TRBV6-1,TGTGCCAGCAGTCCGCCTTGGGCGGGGCAAGAGACCCAGTACTTC,CASSPPWAGQETQYF
TRBD2,.,TRBJ2-2,TRBV28,TGTGCCAGCAGTTTATGGCGGGAGGTTCAAGGATCCGGGGAGCTGTTTTTT,CASSLWREVQGSGELFF
TRBD2,.,TRBJ2-1,TRBV29-1,TGCAGCGTTGAGTCCCCCAGCGGGAGCCGGGGAGATGAGCAGTTCTTC,CSVESPSGSRGDEQFF
TRBD2,.,TRBJ2-1,TRBV5-1,TGCGCCAGCAGCTTGGAAGGGCGGGGCGGGAGGGCCTTTGAGCAGTTCTTC,CASSLEGRGGRAFEQFF
.,.,TRBJ2-3,TRBV12-2,TGTGCAAGTCGCTTAGGTGGACTAGCGGGAATCAAAGATACGCAGTATTTT,CASRLGGLAGIKDTQYF
.,.,TRBJ2-7,TRBV5-6,TGTGCCAGCAGCTTGGGAGGCCAGAGCACCTACGAGCAGTACTTC,CASSLGGQSTYEQYF
TRBD1,.,TRBJ2-7,TRBV19,TGTGCCAGTAGTATAGGCCAGGGACAGGGGGCATACGAGCAGTACTTC,CASSIGQGQGAYEQYF
.,.,TRBJ2-2,TRBV25-1,TGTGCCAGCAGTGAATTTTCCGTAGCGGAAGACACCGGGGAGCTGTTTTTT,CASSEFSVAEDTGELFF
.,.,TRBJ1-2,TRBV15,TGTGCCACCAGCAGAGACGAAGCCCATGGCTACACCTTC,CATSRDEAHGYTF
TRBD1,.,TRBJ1-1,TRBV25-1,TGTGCCAGCAAAACTCGACAGGGGAACACTGAAGCTTTCTTT,CASKTRQGNTEAFF
.,.,TRBJ2-3,TRBV27,TGTGCCAGCAGTTCCTGCGGGAACCGCACAGATACGCAGTATTTT,CASSSCGNRTDTQYF
.,.,TRBJ2-1,TRBV18,TGTGCCAGCTCTCTCTTAGCGGCCTCCTACAATGAGCAGTTCTTC,CASSLLAASYNEQFF
TRBD2,.,TRBJ2-7,TRBV2,TGTGCCAGCAGTGAAGCGTGCCTGGGACTAGTAAACGAGCAGTACTTC,CASSEACLGLVNEQYF
TRBD2,.,TRBJ2-7,TRBV18,TGTGCCAGCTCAAGGCGGGAGGCTTACCACGAGCAGTACTTC,CASSRREAYHEQYF
TRBD1,.,TRBJ2-1,TRBV5-1,TGCGCCAGCAGCCCCCCCTCGGCGACAGGGGGATACAATGAGCAGTTCTTC,CASSPPSATGGYNEQFF
.,.,TRBJ1-4,TRBV29-1,TGCAGCGCCCTGCTTGGGGACAACCCGATTCGCTTTTTT,CSALLGDNPIRFF
.,few,TRBJ1-4,TRBV19,TGTGCCAGTAGTATAGATCCAGGGGAGAATGATAATGAAAAACTGTTTTTT,CASSIDPGENDNEKLFF
TRBD2,.,TRBJ2-1,TRBV29-1,TGCAGCGTTGAAGCCCCAGGCGCGGGAGACTGCAATGAGCAGTTCTTC,CSVEAPGAGDCNEQFF
.,.,TRBJ2-7,TRBV27,TGTGCCAGCACTCACAGGGGCCGCGGGGAAGAGCAGTACTTC,CASTHRGRGEEQYF
TRBD1,once,TRBJ1-1,TRBV10-1,TGCGCCAGCAGTGGGACAGGGAAAATGAACACTGAAGCTTTCTTT,CASSGTGKMNTEAFF
.,.,TRBJ2-7,TRBV4-1,TGCGCCAGCAGCCAAGATGACAAGCGGACCACCTACGAGCAGTACTTC,CASSQDDKRTTYEQYF
.,.,TRBJ1-2,TRBV5-5,TGTGCCAGCAGCTTAACCCCGTCCCCCGCTACCTATGGCTACACCTTC,CASSLTPSPATYGYTF
.,.,TRBJ1-5,TRBV4-1,TGCGCCAGCAGCCAAGAACAGGGAGGCAATCAGCCCCAGCATTTT,CASSQEQGGNQPQHF
TRBD2,.,TRBJ2-3,TRBV7-9,TGTGCCAGCAGCTTTTGGACTAGCGTTATATACACAGATACGCAGTATTTT,CASSFWTSVIYTDTQYF
.,few,TRBJ1-2,TRBV10-3,TGTGCCATCAGTCTAGACGGCTATGGCTACACCTTC,CAISLDGYGYTF
TRBD2,.,TRBJ2-3,TRBV27,TGTGCCAGCAGTCCTGGGGGCGGGAGGGCCACAGATACGCAGTATTTT,CASSPGGGRATDTQYF
TRBD2,few,TRBJ2-1,TRBV25-1,TGTGCCAGCAGTCTAGCGGGAGGGCACAATGAGCAGTTCTTC,CASSLAGGHNEQFF
TRBD2,.,TRBJ2-2,TRBV7-9,TGTGCCAGCAGCTCCCAACGTACTAGCGGGAGGAACACCGGGGAGCTGTTTTTT,CASSSQRTSGRNTGELFF
TRBD1,.,TRBJ2-7,TRBV4-2,TGTGCCAGCAGCCGGACCGGGACAGGGGCCTCCTACGAGCAGTACTTC,CASSRTGTGASYEQYF
TRBD2,.,TRBJ2-1,TRBV5-1,TGCGCCAGCAGCTTGAGACTAGCGGGATACCATGAGCAGTTCTTC,CASSLRLAGYHEQFF
TRBD1,.,TRBJ1-5,TRBV29-1,TGCAGCGCTCTCGATGGGACAGGGAGCGGTAATCAGCCCCAGCATTTT,CSALDGTGSGNQPQHF
.,.,TRBJ2-3,TRBV5-6,TGTGCCAGCAGGAAACGACAGAAGTCCTATACGCAGTATTTT,CASRKRQKSYTQYF
.,few,TRBJ2-7,TRBV5-5,TGTGCCAGCAGCTTGGTGGCTTCCATGGACGAGCAGTACTTC,CASSLVASMDEQYF
TRBD1,.,TRBJ2-2,TRBV6-4,TGTGCCAGCAGTGACGGGACAGGGTCGAACACCGGGGAGCTGTTTTTT,CASSDGTGSNTGELFF
.,.,TRBJ1-5,TRBV28,TGTGCCAGCACAACCGGGGGGGGTCAGCCCCAGCATTTT,CASTTGGGQPQHF
TRBD1,.,TRBJ2-7,TRBV13,TGTGCCAGCAGCTTCGGCAGGGGGTGCTACGAGCAGTACTTC,CASSFGRGCYEQYF
TRBD2,.,TRBJ2-7,TRBV18,TGTGCCAGCTCACCACCGAGGCGGCTAGCGGGAGTTACCTACGAGCAGTACTTC,CASSPPRRLAGVTYEQYF
.,.,TRBJ1-2,TRBV4-2,TGTGCCAGCAGCCAAGATCTGGATGGGAGTAGTGGCTACACCTTC,CASSQDLDGSSGYTF
.,.,TRBJ1-2,TRBV27,TGTGCCAGCAGTTTAGGAGGGGTCTACACCTTC,CASSLGGVYTF
.,once,TRBJ2-5,TRBV11-3,TGTGCCAGCAGCCTCTCCAAGCGGTTACAAGAGACCCAGTACTTC,CASSLSKRLQETQYF
TRBD2,.,TRBJ2-5,TRBV4-3,TGCGCCAGCAGCCAAGCCCCGAGCGGGAGGCCAGAGACCCAGTACTTC,CASSQAPSGRPETQYF
.,few,TRBJ1-4,TRBV30,TGTGCCTTCCTCAACAGACCTTCTAATGAAAAACTGTTTTTT,CAFLNRPSNEKLFF
TRBD1,.,TRBJ1-4,TRBV10-3,TGTGCCACCCAGGACAGGGATGGTGAAAAACTGTTTTTT,CATQDRDGEKLFF
.,.,TRBJ2-1,TRBV29-1,TGCAGCGTTGATCGGTTCAATGAGCAGTTCTTC,CSVDRFNEQFF
.,.,TRBJ1-1,TRBV7-9,TGTGCCAGCAGCCCCAGATCGGGGAAAGCTTTCTTT,CASSPRSGKAFF
TRBD1,.,TRBJ2-7,TRBV2,TGTGCCAGCAGTCCCCCGACAGGGTACGAGCAGTACTTC,CASSPPTGYEQYF
TRBD1,.,TRBJ2-7,TRBV6-5,TGTGCCAGCAGTTGGGACAGGGCCTACGAGCAGTACTTC,CASSWDRAYEQYF
TRBD2,.,TRBJ2-7,TRBV11-2,TGTGCCAGCAGCCGATGGACTAGAGGCGAGCAGTACTTC,CASSRWTRGEQYF
.,.,TRBJ2-7,TRBV7-9,TGTGCCAGCAGCTTAGCCGGCGGGTCCTTGGCGGAGCAGTACTTC,CASSLAGGSLAEQYF
.,.,TRBJ2-7,TRBV5-1,TGCGCCAGCAGCTTGGGAGTGACAGGCTCCTACGAGCAGTACTTC,CASSLGVTGSYEQYF
TRBD1,once,TRBJ1-2,TRBV4-1,TGCGCCAGCAGCCAAGAATTGTTTAGGACAGGGAACTATGGCTACACCTTC,CASSQELFRTGNYGYTF
.,.,TRBJ2-4,TRBV21-1,TGTGCCAGCAGCAAAGCTCAGGAATGGGCCTCTATAGCCAAAAACATTCAGTACTTC,CASSKAQEWASIAKNIQYF
.,.,TRBJ2-1,TRBV9,TGTGCCAGCAGCGAGGGTCGGGAGCCCTCCTACAATGAGCAGTTCTTC,CASSEGREPSYNEQFF
TRBD1,.,TRBJ2-4,TRBV4-3,TGCGCCAGCAGCCCCAAGGGACAGGCGGCCAAAAACATTCAGTACTTC,CASSPKGQAAKNIQYF
.,.,TRBJ2-7,TRBV4-1,TGCGCCAGCAGCCAAGGCGGGACCCCCGAGCAGTACTTC,CASSQGGTPEQYF
TRBD1,.,TRBJ2-7,TRBV27,TGTGCCAGCAGTCCAGAGGACAGGGGGCGGAACGAGCAGTACTTC,CASSPEDRGRNEQYF
TRBD2,.,TRBJ2-7,TRBV6-1,TGTGCCAGCAGTGACGCATATCTAGCGGGAGTTCCCTACGAGCAGTACTTC,CASSDAYLAGVPYEQYF
.,.,TRBJ1-5,TRBV5-8,TGTGCCAGCAGCACACCGACAGAGTATAGCAATCAGCCCCAGCATTTT,CASSTPTEYSNQPQHF
TRBD1,.,TRBJ2-3,TRBV5-4,TGTGCCAGCAGCTTCAGGGGACAGCGGCTCACAGATACGCAGTATTTT,CASSFRGQRLTDTQYF